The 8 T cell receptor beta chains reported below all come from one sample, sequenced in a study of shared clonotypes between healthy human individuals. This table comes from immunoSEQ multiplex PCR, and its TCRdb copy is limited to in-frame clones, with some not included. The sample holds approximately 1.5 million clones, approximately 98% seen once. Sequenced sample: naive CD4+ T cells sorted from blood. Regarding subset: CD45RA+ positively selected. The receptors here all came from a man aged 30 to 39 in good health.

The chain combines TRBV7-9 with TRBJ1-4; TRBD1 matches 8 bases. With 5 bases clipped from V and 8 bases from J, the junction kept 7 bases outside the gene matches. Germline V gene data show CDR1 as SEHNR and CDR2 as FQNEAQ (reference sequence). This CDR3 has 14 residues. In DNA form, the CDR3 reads TGTGCCAGCAGCCTAGGGACAGGTCGGGAAAAACTGTTTTTT. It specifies CASSLGTGREKLFF.

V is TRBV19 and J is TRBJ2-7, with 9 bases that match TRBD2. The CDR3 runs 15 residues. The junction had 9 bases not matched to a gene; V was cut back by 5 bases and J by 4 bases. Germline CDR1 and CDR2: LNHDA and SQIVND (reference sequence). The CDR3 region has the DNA TGTGCCAGTAGTCTAGTAGCGGGAGTTCGGTACGAGCAGTACTTC. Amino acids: CASSLVAGVRYEQYF.

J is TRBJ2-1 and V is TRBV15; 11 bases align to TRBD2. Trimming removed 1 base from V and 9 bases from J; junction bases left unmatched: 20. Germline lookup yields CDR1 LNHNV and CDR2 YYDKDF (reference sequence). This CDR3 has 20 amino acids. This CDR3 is CATSRGYRASGRFGGVEQFF. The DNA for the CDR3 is TGTGCCACCAGCAGAGGGTATAGGGCTAGCGGGAGGTTTGGGGGTGTTGAGCAGTTCTTC.

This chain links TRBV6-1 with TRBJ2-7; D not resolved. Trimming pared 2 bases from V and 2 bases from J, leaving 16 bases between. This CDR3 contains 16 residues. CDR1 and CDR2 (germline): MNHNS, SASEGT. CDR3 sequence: CASSELYYPLTYEQYF. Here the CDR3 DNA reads TGTGCCAGCAGTGAACTCTACTACCCCTTAACCTACGAGCAGTACTTC.

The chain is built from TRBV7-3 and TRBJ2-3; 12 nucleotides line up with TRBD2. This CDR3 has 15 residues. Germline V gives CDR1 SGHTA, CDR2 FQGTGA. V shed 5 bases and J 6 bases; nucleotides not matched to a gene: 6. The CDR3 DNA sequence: TGTGCCAGCAGCACTGGACTAGCGGGAATCGATACGCAGTATTTT. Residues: CASSTGLAGIDTQYF.

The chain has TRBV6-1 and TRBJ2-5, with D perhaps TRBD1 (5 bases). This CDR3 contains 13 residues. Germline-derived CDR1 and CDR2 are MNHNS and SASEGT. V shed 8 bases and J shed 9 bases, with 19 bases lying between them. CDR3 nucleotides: TGTGCCAGCGCCGCAGGGCCGCTTAGGGCCCAGTACTTC. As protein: CASAAGPLRAQYF.

Here the CDR3 DNA reads TGTGCCAGTGCGGGTAGTGGCTACGAGCAGTACTTC. Encoded protein: CASAGSGYEQYF. The V and J genes are TRBV19 and TRBJ2-7; the D gene is possibly TRBD2 (5 bases). Trimming stripped 8 bases from V and 3 bases from J, with 11 bases between. This CDR3 contains 12 residues. Germline V CDR1 and CDR2: LNHDA, SQIVND (reference sequence). Variable domain in full (rest from reference TRBV19 and TRBJ2-7): DGGITQSPKYLFRKEGQNVTLSCEQNLNHDAMYWYRQDPGQGLRLIYYSQIVNDFQKGDIAEGYSVSREKKESFPLTVTSAQKNPTAFYLCASAGSGYEQYFGPGTRLTVT.

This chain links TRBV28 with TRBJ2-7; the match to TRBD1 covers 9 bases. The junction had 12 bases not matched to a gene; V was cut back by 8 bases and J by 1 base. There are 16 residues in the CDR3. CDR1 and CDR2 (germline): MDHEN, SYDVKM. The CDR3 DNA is TGTGCCAGCGTGAACGCCGGGACAGGGACTTCCTACGAGCAGTACTTC. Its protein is CASVNAGTGTSYEQYF.